This T cell receptor beta chain appears in the sequencing data of a study of blood T cell repertoires in COVID-19. Profiled with immunoSEQ multiplex PCR; TCRdb holds only in-frame clones, not every one. The sample holds 400,000 or so clones, about 87% seen once. The CDR3 runs 18 residues. Deletions cut 2 bases from V and 0 bases from J, with 17 bases between. Germline CDR1 reads MNHEY; CDR2 reads SMNVEV (reference sequence). This clone was seen at least ten times. The sequence derives from a middle-aged man in a cohort exposed to, infected with or recovered from COVID-19 (not recorded which). The chain is built from TRBV27 and TRBJ1-5, with D possibly matching TRBD1 (5 bases). The sequenced material came from PBMCs or T cells enriched from blood (not recorded which). The CDR3 DNA follows: TGTGCCAGCAGTTTAGATGCCCCGGGACTTAATAGCAATCAGCCCCAGCATTTT. This codes for CASSLDAPGLNSNQPQHF.